This TCR beta chain was sequenced during a study of blood T cell repertoires in COVID-19 (dated by TCRdb to between 2020 and 2021). In terms of the full investigation: Samples covering the acute and convalescent phases of COVID-19 were provided by collaborators in the United States, Italy and Spain. The prospective study material was composed of cDNA or gDNA derived from T cells, B-cell-depleted T cells, or PBMCs. Deeply sampled blood TCRbeta repertoires from subjects exposed to, actively infected with, or recovered from COVID-19 were included in the dataset. A freely available public database, intended as a resource for researchers studying the immune response to SARS-CoV-2, is where the repertoires were released. The samples were drawn from the first 160 participants of the ongoing ImmuneRACE study and from 1,254 subjects provided by 6 global collaborators. Sample metadata almost always included a de-identified subject ID, COVID-19 status, age in years and sex. Where HLA class I and class II types were available, the types were taken from metadata supplied by the sample provider, not from assay-based typing.

As concerns this clone: This clone's antigen is unknown. No clone much larger than this one lies a single base away; base qualities are absent.

The germline V gene yields MGHRA for CDR1 and YSYEKL for CDR2. The CDR3 numbers 15 residues from cysteine through phenylalanine. CDR3 DNA is the only sequence kept; it has 45 bases, read in frame from the first base. Relative to germline, V is 3 bases shorter and J is 2 bases shorter, with 10 bases between their ends. Each collaborating institution followed its own protocols to collect whole blood in K2EDTA tubes. For TCRbeta analysis, collaborators shipped samples as frozen whole blood, isolated PBMCs, or DNA extracted from either of those sample types. TCRbeta CDR3 regions were amplified from genomic DNA using the immunoSEQ Assay, a bias-controlled multiplex PCR. The study's processing was this. Within the assay, amplification of reference gene primers was used to estimate how many nucleated cells each sample contained. To quantify the absolute abundance of each unique TCRbeta CDR3 rearrangement, sequence reads were collapsed and filtered. Productive Simpson clonality was computed per sample as the square root of Simpson's diversity index over productive rearrangements. The immuneACCESS repertoire file appears here via TCRdb, limited to in-frame rearrangements. These files lack a portion of the clones; in checked studies, under half of the deficit traces to unresolved V genes, and the cause of the others is not known. V, J and clone size are those of that table, while D and trimming were read from the DNA. The sample table holds about 76,000 clones, of which 86% were seen once. Of the sample, 18% falls within the top ten clones.

Overall study results and their limits: Clinical and demographic metadata were provided uncurated, with the amount varying by source and participant.

This TCR came from a human donor in a cohort sampled during active COVID-19. Sequencing was carried out using peripheral blood. The chain employs TRBV4-1 and TRBJ2-2; possibly the D gene is TRBD2, per 6 matching bases. Here the CDR3 is given as CASSHIAANTGELFF. The nucleotides are TGCGCCAGCAGCCACATAGCGGCCAACACCGGGGAGCTGTTTTTT.